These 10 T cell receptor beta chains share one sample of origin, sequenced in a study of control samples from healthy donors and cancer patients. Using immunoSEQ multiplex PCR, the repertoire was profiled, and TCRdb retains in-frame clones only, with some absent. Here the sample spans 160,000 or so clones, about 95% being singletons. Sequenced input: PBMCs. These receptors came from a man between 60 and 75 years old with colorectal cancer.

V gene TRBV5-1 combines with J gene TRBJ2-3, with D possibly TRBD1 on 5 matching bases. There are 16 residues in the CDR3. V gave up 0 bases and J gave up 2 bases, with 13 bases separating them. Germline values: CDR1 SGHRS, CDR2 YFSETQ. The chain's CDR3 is CASSLALGGATDTQYF. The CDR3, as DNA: TGCGCCAGCAGCTTGGCCCTGGGTGGGGCCACAGATACGCAGTATTTT.

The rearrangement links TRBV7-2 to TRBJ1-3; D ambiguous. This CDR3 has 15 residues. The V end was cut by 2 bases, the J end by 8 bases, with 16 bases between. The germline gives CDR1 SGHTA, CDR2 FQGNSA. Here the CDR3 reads CASSLMAGIVDTIYF. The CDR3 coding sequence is TGTGCCAGCAGCTTAATGGCGGGGATTGTGGACACCATATATTTT.

The CDR3 DNA reads as TGTGCCAGCAGTCCCACATTGAACACTGAAGCTTTCTTT. Amino acids: CASSPTLNTEAFF. The rearrangement links TRBV12-3 or TRBV12-4 to TRBJ1-1; D unclear. The CDR3 is 13 amino acids. V was cut by 5 bases and J by 0 bases, with 7 bases left in between.

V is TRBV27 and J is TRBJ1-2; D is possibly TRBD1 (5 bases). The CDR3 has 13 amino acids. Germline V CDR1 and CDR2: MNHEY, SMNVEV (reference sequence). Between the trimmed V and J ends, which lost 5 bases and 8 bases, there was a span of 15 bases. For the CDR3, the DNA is TGTGCCAGCAGTCGGGCGGGGCAGAGGGGCTACACCTTC. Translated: CASSRAGQRGYTF.

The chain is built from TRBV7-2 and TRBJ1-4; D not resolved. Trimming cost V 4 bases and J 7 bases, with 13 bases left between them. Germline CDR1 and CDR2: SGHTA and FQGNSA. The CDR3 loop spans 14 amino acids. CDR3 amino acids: CASSSPDGIEKLFF. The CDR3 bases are TGTGCCAGCAGCTCCCCTGACGGTATTGAAAAACTGTTTTTT.

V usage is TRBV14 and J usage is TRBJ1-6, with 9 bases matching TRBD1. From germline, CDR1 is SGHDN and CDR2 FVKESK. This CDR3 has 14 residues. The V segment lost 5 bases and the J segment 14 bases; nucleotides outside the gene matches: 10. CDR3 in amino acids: CASSWGQGNGALHF. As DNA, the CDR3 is TGTGCCAGCAGCTGGGGACAGGGTAATGGCGCCCTCCACTTT.

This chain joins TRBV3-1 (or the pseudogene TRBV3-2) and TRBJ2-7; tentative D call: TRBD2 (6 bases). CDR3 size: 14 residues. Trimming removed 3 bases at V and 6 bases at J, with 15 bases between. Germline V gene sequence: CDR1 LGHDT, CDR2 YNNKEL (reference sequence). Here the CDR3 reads CASSQAGSAGEQYF. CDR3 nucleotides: TGTGCCAGCAGCCAGGCGGGGAGCGCCGGCGAGCAGTACTTC.

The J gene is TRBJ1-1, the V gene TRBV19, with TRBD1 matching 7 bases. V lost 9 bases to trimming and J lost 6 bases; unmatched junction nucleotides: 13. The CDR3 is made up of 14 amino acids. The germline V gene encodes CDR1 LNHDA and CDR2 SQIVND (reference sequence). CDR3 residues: CASSARQGRSEAFF. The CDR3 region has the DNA TGTGCCAGCTCTGCTAGACAGGGAAGATCTGAAGCTTTCTTT.

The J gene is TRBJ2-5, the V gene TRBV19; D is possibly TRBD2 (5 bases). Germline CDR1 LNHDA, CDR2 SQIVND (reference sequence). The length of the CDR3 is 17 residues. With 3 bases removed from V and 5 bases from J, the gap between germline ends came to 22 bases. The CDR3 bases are TGTGCCAGTAGTATTAAACCGGGGTCCATCTCGGGGGAGACCCAGTACTTC. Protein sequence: CASSIKPGSISGETQYF. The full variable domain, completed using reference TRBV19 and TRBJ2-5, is DGGITQSPKYLFRKEGQNVTLSCEQNLNHDAMYWYRQDPGQGLRLIYYSQIVNDFQKGDIAEGYSVSREKKESFPLTVTSAQKNPTAFYLCASSIKPGSISGETQYFGPGTRLLVL.

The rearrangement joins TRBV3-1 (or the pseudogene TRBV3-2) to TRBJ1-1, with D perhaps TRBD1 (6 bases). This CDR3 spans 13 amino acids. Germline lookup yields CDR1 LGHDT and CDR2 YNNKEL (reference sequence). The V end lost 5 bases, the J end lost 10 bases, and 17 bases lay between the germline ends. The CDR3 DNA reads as TGTGCCAGCAGCTACCAGGGGTCGAGGGGAGCTTTCTTT. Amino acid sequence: CASSYQGSRGAFF.